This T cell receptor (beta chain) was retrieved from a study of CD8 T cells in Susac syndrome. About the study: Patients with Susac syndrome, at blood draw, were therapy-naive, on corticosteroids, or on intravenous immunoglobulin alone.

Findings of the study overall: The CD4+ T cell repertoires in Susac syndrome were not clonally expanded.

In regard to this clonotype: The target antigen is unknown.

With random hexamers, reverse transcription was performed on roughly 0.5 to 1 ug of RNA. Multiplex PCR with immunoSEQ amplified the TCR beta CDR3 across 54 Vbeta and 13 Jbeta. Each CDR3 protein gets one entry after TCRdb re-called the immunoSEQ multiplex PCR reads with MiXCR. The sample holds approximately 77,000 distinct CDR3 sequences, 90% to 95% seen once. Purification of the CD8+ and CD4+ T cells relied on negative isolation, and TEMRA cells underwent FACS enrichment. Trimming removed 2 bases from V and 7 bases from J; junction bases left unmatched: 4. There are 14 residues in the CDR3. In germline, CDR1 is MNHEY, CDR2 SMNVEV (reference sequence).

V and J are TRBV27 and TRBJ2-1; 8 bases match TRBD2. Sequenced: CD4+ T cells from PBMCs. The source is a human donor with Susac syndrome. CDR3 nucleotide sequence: TGTGCCAGCAGTTTAGTAGCGGGAATGAATGAGCAGTTCTTC. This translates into CASSLVAGMNEQFF.